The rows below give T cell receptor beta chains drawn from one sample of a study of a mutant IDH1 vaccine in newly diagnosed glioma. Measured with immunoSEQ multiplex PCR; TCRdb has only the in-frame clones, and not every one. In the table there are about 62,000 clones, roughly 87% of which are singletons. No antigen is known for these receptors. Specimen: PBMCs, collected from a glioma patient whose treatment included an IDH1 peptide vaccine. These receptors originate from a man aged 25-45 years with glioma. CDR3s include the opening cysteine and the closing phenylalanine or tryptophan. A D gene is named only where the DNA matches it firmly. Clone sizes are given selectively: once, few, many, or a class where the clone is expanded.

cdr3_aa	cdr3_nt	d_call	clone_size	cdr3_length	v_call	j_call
CASSQPGETYEQYF	TGTGCCAGCAGTCAACCTGGGGAAACCTACGAGCAGTACTTC	.	.	14	TRBV6-5	TRBJ2-7
CASSLGKGSYEQYF	TGTGCCAGCAGCTTAGGCAAGGGATCCTACGAGCAGTACTTC	.	.	14	TRBV7-9	TRBJ2-7
CASSESGQASYGYTF	TGCGCCAGCAGTGAGTCGGGACAGGCTAGCTATGGCTACACCTTC	TRBD1	.	15	TRBV10-2	TRBJ1-2
CASSLIKGGSNEQFF	TGTGCCAGCAGCTTAATTAAGGGGGGTAGCAATGAGCAGTTCTTC	.	.	15	TRBV7-6	TRBJ2-1
CASSFTGTVLTF	TGTGCCAGCAGCTTTACGGGGACCGTCCTGACTTTC	.	.	12	TRBV7-6	TRBJ2-6
CASSFSGGAVYEQFF	TGCGCCAGCAGCTTTAGCGGGGGGGCCGTCTATGAGCAGTTCTTC	TRBD2	.	15	TRBV5-1	TRBJ2-1
CASSLWGHLYQETQYF	TGTGCCAGCAGCTTGTGGGGGCACCTGTACCAAGAGACCCAGTACTTC	.	.	16	TRBV5-4	TRBJ2-5
CASGGAGGLYGYTF	TGTGCCAGCGGGGGGGCAGGGGGATTATATGGCTACACCTTC	TRBD1	.	14	TRBV27	TRBJ1-2
CASSLVGAGNTIYF	TGCGCCAGCAGCTTGGTAGGGGCTGGAAACACCATATATTTT	.	.	14	TRBV5-1	TRBJ1-3
CASEGGYEQYF	TGTGCCAGCGAAGGTGGATACGAGCAGTACTTC	.	.	11	TRBV6-6	TRBJ2-7
CASSLGTGGQPQHF	TGTGCCAGCAGCCTAGGGACAGGTGGTCAGCCCCAGCATTTT	TRBD1	.	14	TRBV11-2	TRBJ1-5
CASSEAGGYNEQFF	TGTGCCAGCAGTGAAGCGGGGGGGTACAATGAGCAGTTCTTC	TRBD2	.	14	TRBV6-4	TRBJ2-1
CASRPGRGGTHSNQPQHF	TGTGCCAGCAGGCCCGGTCGAGGGGGAACTCATAGCAATCAGCCCCAGCATTTT	.	once	18	TRBV2	TRBJ1-5
CASSDQTGRVGNTIYF	TGTGCCAGCAGCGACCAAACAGGGAGGGTCGGAAACACCATATATTTT	.	.	16	TRBV9	TRBJ1-3
CASSQGQTGRVQETQYF	TGTGCCAGCAGCCAGGGACAAACCGGAAGGGTCCAAGAGACCCAGTACTTC	.	.	17	TRBV5-6	TRBJ2-5
CASSPRQLSGANVLTF	TGTGCCAGCAGCCCGCGACAGCTCTCTGGGGCCAACGTCCTGACTTTC	.	.	16	TRBV7-9	TRBJ2-6
CASSSPTGSWTEAFF	TGTGCCAGCAGTTCTCCAACAGGGAGTTGGACTGAAGCTTTCTTT	.	.	15	TRBV28	TRBJ1-1
CATSGTGENQPQHF	TGTGCCACCAGCGGGACAGGTGAGAATCAGCCCCAGCATTTT	TRBD1	.	14	TRBV15	TRBJ1-5
CASSQTNSGNTIYF	TGTGCCAGTAGCCAGACCAACTCTGGAAACACCATATATTTT	.	.	14	TRBV19	TRBJ1-3
CASSYRANQPQHF	TGTGCCAGCAGTTACAGGGCAAATCAGCCCCAGCATTTT	.	.	13	TRBV6-5	TRBJ1-5
CASSELTGRDGELFF	TGTGCCAGCAGTGAATTAACAGGGAGGGACGGGGAGCTGTTTTTT	.	.	15	TRBV25-1	TRBJ2-2
CASSPELQRPNYGYTF	TGTGCCAGCAGCCCGGAGTTACAAAGGCCTAACTATGGCTACACCTTC	.	.	16	TRBV4-2	TRBJ1-2
CASSLGIGTGHNEQYF	TGTGCCAGCAGTTTGGGTATTGGGACAGGGCACAACGAGCAGTACTTC	TRBD1	once	16	TRBV6-5	TRBJ2-7
CASSSRWNRDSQETQYF	TGTGCCAGCAGCTCACGTTGGAACCGGGACAGCCAAGAGACCCAGTACTTC	TRBD1	.	17	TRBV7-9	TRBJ2-5
CASSPRGSGANVLTF	TGTGCCAGCAGCCCGCGGGGCTCTGGGGCCAACGTCCTGACTTTC	.	.	15	TRBV6-5	TRBJ2-6
CASSLSSWGQGMDHEQYF	TGTGCCAGCAGTTTATCCTCTTGGGGACAGGGCATGGACCACGAGCAGTACTTC	TRBD1	.	18	TRBV27	TRBJ2-7
CASSLMVQRDTGELFF	TGCGCCAGCAGCTTGATGGTCCAGCGCGACACCGGGGAGCTGTTTTTT	.	once	16	TRBV5-1	TRBJ2-2
CASSYSSNTEAFF	TGTGCCAGCAGTTACTCTTCGAACACTGAAGCTTTCTTT	.	.	13	TRBV6-5	TRBJ1-1
CASSARTGIGNTEAFF	TGTGCCAGCAGTGCACGGACAGGGATTGGTAACACTGAAGCTTTCTTT	TRBD1	.	16	TRBV27	TRBJ1-1
CASSLLQETQYF	TGCGCCAGCAGCCTGCTCCAAGAGACCCAGTACTTC	.	.	12	TRBV5-1	TRBJ2-5
CASSLGLAGWNEQFF	TGTGCCAGCAGCTTAGGACTAGCGGGGTGGAATGAGCAGTTCTTC	TRBD2	.	15	TRBV7-6	TRBJ2-1
CSVETRAPLVNEQFF	TGCAGCGTTGAAACCCGGGCCCCCTTGGTCAATGAGCAGTTCTTC	.	.	15	TRBV29-1	TRBJ2-1
CASSLVSGAAYEQYF	TGTGCCAGCAGCTTAGTGTCAGGGGCCGCCTACGAGCAGTACTTC	.	.	15	TRBV7-2	TRBJ2-7
CASSLGTGTEKLFF	TGTGCCAGCAGCTTAGGGACAGGGACTGAAAAACTGTTTTTT	TRBD1	once	14	TRBV7-9	TRBJ1-4